This entry lists 17 T cell receptor beta chains sequenced from one sample in a study of T cell repertoires in cytomegalovirus infection. MiXCR, run by TCRdb on the reads, gives a single entry per CDR3 protein. The sample includes hundreds of thousands of distinct CDR3 sequences, approximately 30% of them seen just once. What was sequenced was PBMCs. These receptors came from a human donor in good health (CMV status not recorded). Some clones in this sample may be carry-over from other donors' samples.

The rearrangement uses TRBV12-3 or TRBV12-4 and TRBJ2-7; tentatively, D is TRBD2 (6 bases). The CDR3 sequence is 16 residues long. V lost 4 bases and J lost 7, with 23 bases in between. CDR3 nucleotides: TGTGCCAGCAGTTCTCCCACGCTCCGAACCAGCGGGGAGCAGTACTTC. It codes for CASSSPTLRTSGEQYF.

This clonotype was counted many times. The chain joins TRBV4-1 to TRBJ1-1; D is uncertain. V lost 0 bases and J lost 1, with 9 bases in between. CDR3 size: 15 residues. Germline loops: CDR1 MGHRA, CDR2 YSYEKL. The CDR3 loop is CASSQEGKGNTEAFF. In DNA, the CDR3 is TGCGCCAGCAGCCAAGAGGGGAAAGGGAACACTGAAGCTTTCTTT.

In its sample, this clonotype was seen a few times. The chain carries TRBV7-3 and TRBJ1-2; TRBD1 might be the D (5 bases). The CDR3 sequence is 17 residues long. Germline loops: CDR1 SGHTA, CDR2 FQGTGA. V lost 2 bases to trimming and J lost 2 bases, with 18 bases between them. For the CDR3, the DNA is TGTGCCAGCAGCTTATCCTTGGGGCAGTTTAGCAACTATGGCTACACCTTC. Translation: CASSLSLGQFSNYGYTF.

J is TRBJ2-2 and V is TRBV2, with 11 positions matching TRBD1. V shed 6 bases and J 3 bases; nucleotides not matched to a gene: 12. The germline CDR1 and CDR2 sequences are SNHLY and FYNNEI. The CDR3 extends over 18 amino acids. The CDR3: CASRSRDRGVSDTGELFF. CDR3 DNA sequence: TGTGCCAGCAGGTCCCGGGACAGGGGGGTTTCGGACACCGGGGAGCTGTTTTTT.

In its sample, this clonotype was seen many times. The chain uses TRBV11-2 and TRBJ1-1; the D is unclear. Germline assignment: CDR1 SGHAT and CDR2 FQNNGV. V shed 9 bases and J shed 4 bases, with 12 bases lying between them. The CDR3 loop spans 12 amino acids. The CDR3 loop is CASSQPTTEAFF. In DNA form, the CDR3 reads TGTGCCAGTAGCCAGCCTACCACTGAAGCTTTCTTT.

In its sample, this clonotype was seen a few times. The V call is TRBV20-1, the J call TRBJ2-1; no clear D. V was trimmed by 3 bases and J by 7 bases, leaving 19 bases between them. The CDR3 runs 15 residues. Germline V gives CDR1 DFQATT, CDR2 SNEGSKA (reference sequence). In DNA, the CDR3 is TGCAGTGCTAGTCTCGGCCTATTCGTCTCGAATGAGCAGTTCTTC. Amino acid sequence: CSASLGLFVSNEQFF.

V and J are TRBV4-3 and TRBJ1-2, with 7 positions matching TRBD1. Germline values: CDR1 LGHNA, CDR2 YSLEER. The CDR3 has 12 residues. Germline trimming cut 4 bases from V and 10 bases from J; bases unmatched to any gene: 6. The chain's CDR3 is CASSRAGQNYTF. DNA for the CDR3: TGCGCCAGCAGCCGAGCGGGACAGAACTACACCTTC.

This chain links TRBV20-1 with TRBJ2-5; TRBD2 matches at 10 bases. Germline lookup yields CDR1 DFQATT and CDR2 SNEGSKA (reference sequence). The CDR3 loop spans 18 amino acids. V lost 3 bases to trimming and J lost 2 bases; unmatched junction nucleotides: 15. The CDR3: CSASGPSGRARVQETQYF. The CDR3 DNA reads TGCAGTGCTAGTGGGCCTAGCGGGAGAGCCAGGGTACAAGAGACCCAGTACTTC.

The chain combines TRBV4-3 with TRBJ2-2, with 11 bases identical to TRBD2. Germline V gene data show CDR1 as LGHNA and CDR2 as YSLEER. With 4 bases clipped from V and 4 bases from J, the junction kept 8 bases outside the gene matches. The CDR3 runs to 17 residues. DNA for the CDR3: TGCGCCAGCAGCCCTAGTCTAGCGGGGGGTCTCACCGGGGAGCTGTTTTTT. Protein sequence: CASSPSLAGGLTGELFF.

This chain links TRBV2 with TRBJ1-2, with D maybe TRBD1 (5 bases). The CDR3 totals 13 residues. The germline V and J ends were trimmed by 6 bases and 2 bases, with 10 bases remaining between them. Germline V gene sequence: CDR1 SNHLY, CDR2 FYNNEI. The CDR3 is CASRPGPNYGYTF. The CDR3 DNA reads as TGTGCCAGCAGGCCGGGACCCAACTATGGCTACACCTTC.

Notes on this clonotype: The missing conserved phenylalanine or tryptophan at the end of this CDR3 makes a read error likely. The V call is TRBV19, the J call TRBJ2-7; 12 bases are shared with TRBD2. V lost 4 bases and J lost 5; bases outside the gene matches: 9. The CDR3 contains 16 residues. From germline, CDR1 is LNHDA and CDR2 SQIVND (reference sequence). CDR3 nucleotide sequence: TGTGCCAGTAGTAGGAGAACTAGCGGGGGGCCCCACGAGCAGTACTTA. It codes for CASSRRTSGGPHEQYL.

This clonotype was counted only a few times. The chain has TRBV15 and TRBJ1-4; D not certain. The germline V gene encodes CDR1 LNHNV and CDR2 YYDKDF (reference sequence). V shed 3 bases and J shed 7 bases, with 24 bases lying between them. The CDR3 consists of 18 residues. The CDR3 sequence is CATSRRRNLATAREKLFF. CDR3 DNA: TGTGCCACCAGCAGGCGCAGGAATCTTGCGACCGCTCGTGAAAAACTGTTTTTT.

This clonotype was observed a few times. The junction departs from the called germline gene at one end, perhaps through a read error. This rearrangement joins TRBV12-3 or TRBV12-4 to TRBJ1-5, with 7 bases matching TRBD1. This CDR3 comprises 12 residues. The CDR3 DNA follows: TGTGCCAGCAGGACAGGGTATCAGCCCCATCATTTT. This encodes CASRTGYQPHHF.

Concerning this clonotype: A much larger clone is a single base away; this may be a read error. The chain links TRBV4-1 to TRBJ1-6; D gene ambiguous. The CDR3 runs 16 residues. Trimming took 1 base from V and 7 from J, leaving 14 bases between them. CDR1 MGHRA and CDR2 YSYEKL come from the germline V gene. CDR3 nucleotide sequence: TGCGCCAGCAGCCAAGCGTTGGTCGGCGTAAATTCACCCCTCCACTTT. Protein product: CASSQALVGVNSPLHF.

V usage is TRBV5-1 and J usage is TRBJ2-7; D is undetermined. From germline, CDR1 is SGHRS and CDR2 YFSETQ. Deletions cut 0 bases from V and 2 bases from J, with 12 bases between. The CDR3 is 15 amino acids. The CDR3 here is CASSLGSAKTYEQYF. In DNA, the CDR3 is TGCGCCAGCAGCTTGGGGTCAGCGAAAACCTACGAGCAGTACTTC.

The chain carries TRBV7-6 and TRBJ1-5; tentative D call: TRBD1 (6 bases). The CDR3 loop spans 14 amino acids. The V end was cut by 5 bases, the J end by 5 bases, with 13 bases between. CDR1 is SGHVS and CDR2 is FNYEAQ in the germline V gene. As DNA, the CDR3 is TGTGCCAGCAGCGCCGGGACAAGCGATCAGCCCCAGCATTTT. Its translation is CASSAGTSDQPQHF.

The J gene is TRBJ1-2, the V gene TRBV4-1; TRBD1 agrees at 7 bases. The CDR3 length is 15 residues. Trimming took 3 bases from V and 1 from J; bases not matched to a gene: 5. CDR1 MGHRA and CDR2 YSYEKL come from the germline V gene. CDR3 protein: CASSQDRLLNYGYTF. The CDR3 nucleotides read TGCGCCAGCAGCCAGGACAGGCTCCTTAACTATGGCTACACCTTC.